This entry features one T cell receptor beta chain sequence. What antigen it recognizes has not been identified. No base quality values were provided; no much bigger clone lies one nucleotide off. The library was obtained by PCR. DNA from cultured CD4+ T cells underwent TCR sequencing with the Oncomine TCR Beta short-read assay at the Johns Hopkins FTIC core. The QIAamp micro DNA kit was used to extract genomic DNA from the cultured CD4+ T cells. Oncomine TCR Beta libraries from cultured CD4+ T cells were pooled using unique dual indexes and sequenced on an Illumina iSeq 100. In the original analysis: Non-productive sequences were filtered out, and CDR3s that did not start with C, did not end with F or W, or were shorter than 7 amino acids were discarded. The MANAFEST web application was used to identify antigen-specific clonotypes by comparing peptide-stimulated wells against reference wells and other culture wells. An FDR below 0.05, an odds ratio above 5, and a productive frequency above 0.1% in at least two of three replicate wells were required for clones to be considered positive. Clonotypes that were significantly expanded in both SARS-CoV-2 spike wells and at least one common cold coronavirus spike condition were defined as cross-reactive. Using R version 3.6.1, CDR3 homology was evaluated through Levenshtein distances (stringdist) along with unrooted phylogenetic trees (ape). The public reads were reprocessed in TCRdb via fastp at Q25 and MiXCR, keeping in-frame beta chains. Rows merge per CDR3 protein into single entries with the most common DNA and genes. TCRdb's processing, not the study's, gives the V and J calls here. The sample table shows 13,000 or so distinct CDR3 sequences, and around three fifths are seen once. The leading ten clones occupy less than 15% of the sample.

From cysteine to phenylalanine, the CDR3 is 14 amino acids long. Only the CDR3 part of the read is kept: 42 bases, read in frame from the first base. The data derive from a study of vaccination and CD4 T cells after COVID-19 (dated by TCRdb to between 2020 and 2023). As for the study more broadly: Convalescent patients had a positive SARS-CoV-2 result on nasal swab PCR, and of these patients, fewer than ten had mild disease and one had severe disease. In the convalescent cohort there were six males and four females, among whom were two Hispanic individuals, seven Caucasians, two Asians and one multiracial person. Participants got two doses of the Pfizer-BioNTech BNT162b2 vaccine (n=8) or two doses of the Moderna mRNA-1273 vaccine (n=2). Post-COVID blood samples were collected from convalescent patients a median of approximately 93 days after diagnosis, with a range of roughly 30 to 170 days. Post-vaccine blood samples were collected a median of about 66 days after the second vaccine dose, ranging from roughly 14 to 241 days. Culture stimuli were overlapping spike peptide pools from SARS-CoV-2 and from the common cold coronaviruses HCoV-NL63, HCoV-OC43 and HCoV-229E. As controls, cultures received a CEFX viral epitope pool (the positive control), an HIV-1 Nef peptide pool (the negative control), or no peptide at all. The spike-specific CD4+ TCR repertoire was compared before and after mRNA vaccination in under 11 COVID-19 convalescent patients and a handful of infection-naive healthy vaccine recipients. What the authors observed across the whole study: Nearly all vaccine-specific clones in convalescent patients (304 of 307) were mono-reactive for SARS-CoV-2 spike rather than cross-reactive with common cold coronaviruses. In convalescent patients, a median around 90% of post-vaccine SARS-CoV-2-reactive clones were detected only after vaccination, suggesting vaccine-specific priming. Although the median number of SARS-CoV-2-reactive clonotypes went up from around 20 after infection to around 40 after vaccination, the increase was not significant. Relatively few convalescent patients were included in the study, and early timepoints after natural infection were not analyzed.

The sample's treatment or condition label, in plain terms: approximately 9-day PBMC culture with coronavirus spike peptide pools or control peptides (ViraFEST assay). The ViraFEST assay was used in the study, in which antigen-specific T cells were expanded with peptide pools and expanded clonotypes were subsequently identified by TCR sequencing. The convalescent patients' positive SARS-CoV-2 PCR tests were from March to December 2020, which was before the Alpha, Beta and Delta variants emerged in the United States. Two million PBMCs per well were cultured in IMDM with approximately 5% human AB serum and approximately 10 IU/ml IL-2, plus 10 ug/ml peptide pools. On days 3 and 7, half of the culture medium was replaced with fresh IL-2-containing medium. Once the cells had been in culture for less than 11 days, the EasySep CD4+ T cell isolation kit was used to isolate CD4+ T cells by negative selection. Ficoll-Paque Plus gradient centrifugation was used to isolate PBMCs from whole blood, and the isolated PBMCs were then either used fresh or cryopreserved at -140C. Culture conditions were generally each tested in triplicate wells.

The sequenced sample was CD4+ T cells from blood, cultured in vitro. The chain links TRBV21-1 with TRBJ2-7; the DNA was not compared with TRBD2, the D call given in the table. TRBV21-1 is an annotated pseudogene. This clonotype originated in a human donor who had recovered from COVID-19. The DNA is TGTGCCAGCAGAGGGACTAGACTTTCCCACGAGCAGTACTTC. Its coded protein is CASRGTRLSHEQYF.